Listed below are T cell receptor beta chains from one sample, sequenced in a study of cytomegalovirus exposure and HLA in healthy donors. Generated by immunoSEQ multiplex PCR, the TCRdb table keeps only in-frame clones and is missing some. This table lists 40,000 to 60,000 clones. Sequencing input: PBMCs. The receptors originated from a male donor in good health and CMV-seropositive. Each CDR3 is given with its conserved first and last residue. Fields, in order: J gene, D gene, V gene, CDR3 DNA, CDR3 protein. A D gene is named only where the DNA matches it firmly.

j_call: TRBJ1-2; d_call: -; v_call: TRBV19; cdr3_nt: TGTGCCAGTGGTCTCCTGGACTCCTACTATGGCTACACCTTC; cdr3_aa: CASGLLDSYYGYTF
j_call: TRBJ1-2; d_call: -; v_call: TRBV6-5; cdr3_nt: TGTGCCAGCAGTTACTCGGGGGGAGATCCCGGCTACACCTTC; cdr3_aa: CASSYSGGDPGYTF
j_call: TRBJ1-6; d_call: -; v_call: TRBV5-4; cdr3_nt: TGTGCCAGCAGCTTGGATCCAAGCGAAACACCCTATAATTCACCCCTCCACTTT; cdr3_aa: CASSLDPSETPYNSPLHF
j_call: TRBJ2-7; d_call: -; v_call: TRBV19; cdr3_nt: TGTGCCAGTAGTCCTCAAAGGGGCAAGGACGAGCAGTACTTC; cdr3_aa: CASSPQRGKDEQYF
j_call: TRBJ2-3; d_call: -; v_call: TRBV6-6; cdr3_nt: TGTGCCAGCAGTTACGTATCCACAGATACGCAGTATTTT; cdr3_aa: CASSYVSTDTQYF
j_call: TRBJ1-2; d_call: -; v_call: TRBV4-1; cdr3_nt: TGCGCCAGCAGCCAAGGAGGGGGTTACGGGACCGCGAGCGGCTACACCTTC; cdr3_aa: CASSQGGGYGTASGYTF
j_call: TRBJ2-3; d_call: TRBD1; v_call: TRBV5-4; cdr3_nt: TGTGCCAGCAGCTTTGCTACCGGGACAGGGGGCACAGATACGCAGTATTTT; cdr3_aa: CASSFATGTGGTDTQYF
j_call: TRBJ1-4; d_call: -; v_call: TRBV7-8; cdr3_nt: TGTGCCAGCCGACGGACAGCGTTTAATGAAAAACTGTTTTTT; cdr3_aa: CASRRTAFNEKLFF
j_call: TRBJ1-2; d_call: TRBD1; v_call: TRBV5-1; cdr3_nt: TGCGCCAGCAGCTTGGAGGGACAGGGGAGAGGTGGCTACACCTTC; cdr3_aa: CASSLEGQGRGGYTF
j_call: TRBJ1-3; d_call: -; v_call: TRBV10-3; cdr3_nt: TGTGCCATCAGTGAGGGCGGGGGGAGCTCTGGAAACACCATATATTTT; cdr3_aa: CAISEGGGSSGNTIYF
j_call: TRBJ1-1; d_call: TRBD1; v_call: TRBV29-1; cdr3_nt: TGCAGCGTTGGAAGTCCGACTGGGACAGGGAATTCTGAAGCTTTCTTT; cdr3_aa: CSVGSPTGTGNSEAFF
j_call: TRBJ1-1; d_call: -; v_call: TRBV6-5; cdr3_nt: TGTGCCAGCAGTTACTCGGGCAGGTCGTACACTGAAGCTTTCTTT; cdr3_aa: CASSYSGRSYTEAFF
j_call: TRBJ1-1; d_call: -; v_call: TRBV16; cdr3_nt: TGTGCCAGCAGCCATGGGAGGGAAGGTACCACTGAAGCTTTCTTT; cdr3_aa: CASSHGREGTTEAFF
j_call: TRBJ2-7; d_call: -; v_call: TRBV4-1; cdr3_nt: TGCGCCAGCAGCCAATCAGGGCCCTACGAGCAGTACTTC; cdr3_aa: CASSQSGPYEQYF
j_call: TRBJ2-5; d_call: -; v_call: TRBV27; cdr3_nt: TGTGCCAGCAGTTTGGCGGGACTGCGGGCCGAGACCCAGTACTTC; cdr3_aa: CASSLAGLRAETQYF
j_call: TRBJ1-2; d_call: -; v_call: TRBV6-5; cdr3_nt: TGTGCCATCAGGGGCTCGTATGGCTACACCTTC; cdr3_aa: CAIRGSYGYTF
j_call: TRBJ1-2; d_call: -; v_call: TRBV19; cdr3_nt: TGTGCCAGTAGTTATCAGACGGACTGGGACTTC; cdr3_aa: CASSYQTDWDF
j_call: TRBJ1-6; d_call: TRBD1; v_call: TRBV19; cdr3_nt: TGTGCCAGTAGTACAACAGGGGGCGCGGCTAATTCACCCCTCCACTTT; cdr3_aa: CASSTTGGAANSPLHF
j_call: TRBJ2-7; d_call: TRBD1; v_call: TRBV11-1; cdr3_nt: TGTGCCAGCAGCCGGGACAGCTCCTACGAGCAGTACTTC; cdr3_aa: CASSRDSSYEQYF
j_call: TRBJ2-5; d_call: -; v_call: TRBV14; cdr3_nt: TGTGCCAGCAGCCAAGATAGGGGCCTCGGGGAGACCCAGTACTTC; cdr3_aa: CASSQDRGLGETQYF
j_call: TRBJ2-7; d_call: -; v_call: TRBV18; cdr3_nt: TGTGCCAGCTCCCAACGAGGCGGGGGCCACTCCTACGAGCAGTACTTC; cdr3_aa: CASSQRGGGHSYEQYF
j_call: TRBJ1-5; d_call: -; v_call: TRBV28; cdr3_nt: TGTGCCAGCAGTTTTTGGGGGGATCAGCCCCAGCATTTT; cdr3_aa: CASSFWGDQPQHF
j_call: TRBJ1-1; d_call: -; v_call: TRBV19; cdr3_nt: TGTGCCAGTGGCGGGACCCAATTGACTGAAGCTTTCTTT; cdr3_aa: CASGGTQLTEAFF
j_call: TRBJ2-1; d_call: -; v_call: TRBV2; cdr3_nt: TGTGCCAGCACCCTGTTGACAGCGGGCTACAATGAGCAGTTCTTC; cdr3_aa: CASTLLTAGYNEQFF
j_call: TRBJ1-4; d_call: -; v_call: TRBV7-9; cdr3_nt: TGTGCCAGCAGCTTAGCGGACTTGACAACTAATGAAAAACTGTTTTTT; cdr3_aa: CASSLADLTTNEKLFF
j_call: TRBJ1-2; d_call: TRBD1; v_call: TRBV6-6; cdr3_nt: TGTGCCAGCACCCCGGACAGGACCGATGGCTACACCTTC; cdr3_aa: CASTPDRTDGYTF
j_call: TRBJ1-6; d_call: TRBD1; v_call: TRBV4-2; cdr3_nt: TGTGCCAGCAGCCAAGGGACAGGATATCTCCTCCACTTT; cdr3_aa: CASSQGTGYLLHF
j_call: TRBJ1-1; d_call: TRBD1; v_call: TRBV7-3; cdr3_nt: TGTGCCAGCAGCTTAACGTTTGGGACAGACATGAACACTGAAGCTTTCTTT; cdr3_aa: CASSLTFGTDMNTEAFF
j_call: TRBJ2-3; d_call: TRBD2; v_call: TRBV13; cdr3_nt: TGTGCCAGCGGGGGTAGCGGGGTCACAGATACGCAGTATTTT; cdr3_aa: CASGGSGVTDTQYF
j_call: TRBJ1-2; d_call: -; v_call: TRBV7-3; cdr3_nt: TGTGCCAGCAGCAAAGGGGTTAATTATGGCTACACCTTC; cdr3_aa: CASSKGVNYGYTF
j_call: TRBJ2-3; d_call: TRBD2; v_call: TRBV7-3; cdr3_nt: TGTGCCAGCAGCTTAGGGACTAGCGGGTGGGGTACGCAGTATTTT; cdr3_aa: CASSLGTSGWGTQYF
j_call: TRBJ1-3; d_call: TRBD1; v_call: TRBV6-5; cdr3_nt: TGTGCCAGCAGCGGACAGGGGGCTTATGGAAACACCATATATTTT; cdr3_aa: CASSGQGAYGNTIYF
j_call: TRBJ1-4; d_call: TRBD1; v_call: TRBV6-1; cdr3_nt: TGTGCCAGCAGGACAGGGGGCGGTGGGGAAAAACTGTTTTTT; cdr3_aa: CASRTGGGGEKLFF
j_call: TRBJ2-7; d_call: TRBD1; v_call: TRBV4-3; cdr3_nt: TGCGCCAGCAGCCAAGCCCTCGGAGAACAGGGGGCCCCCTACGAGCAGTACTTC; cdr3_aa: CASSQALGEQGAPYEQYF
j_call: TRBJ2-6; d_call: TRBD2; v_call: TRBV7-8; cdr3_nt: TGTGCCAGCAGCCTGGGGCGGGGGAACTCTGGGGCCAACGTCCTGACTTTC; cdr3_aa: CASSLGRGNSGANVLTF
j_call: TRBJ1-3; d_call: -; v_call: TRBV7-9; cdr3_nt: TGTGCCAGCAGCTACGAGGGAAACACCATATATTTT; cdr3_aa: CASSYEGNTIYF
j_call: TRBJ2-7; d_call: TRBD2; v_call: TRBV25-1; cdr3_nt: TGTGCCAGCAGTGAAAGACTAGCGTCGGAGCAGTACTTC; cdr3_aa: CASSERLASEQYF
j_call: TRBJ2-1; d_call: TRBD2; v_call: TRBV7-3; cdr3_nt: TGTGCCAGCAGCCTACTAGCGGGGGGGACTTACAATGAGCAGTTCTTC; cdr3_aa: CASSLLAGGTYNEQFF
j_call: TRBJ2-1; d_call: TRBD1; v_call: TRBV19; cdr3_nt: TGTGCCAGTAGTATAGTTGGGACAGGCTCCTACAATGAGCAGTTCTTC; cdr3_aa: CASSIVGTGSYNEQFF
j_call: TRBJ1-2; d_call: -; v_call: TRBV14; cdr3_nt: TGTGCCAGCAGCCCGAATCCGGGGTTAGAAGGCTATGGCTACACCTTC; cdr3_aa: CASSPNPGLEGYGYTF